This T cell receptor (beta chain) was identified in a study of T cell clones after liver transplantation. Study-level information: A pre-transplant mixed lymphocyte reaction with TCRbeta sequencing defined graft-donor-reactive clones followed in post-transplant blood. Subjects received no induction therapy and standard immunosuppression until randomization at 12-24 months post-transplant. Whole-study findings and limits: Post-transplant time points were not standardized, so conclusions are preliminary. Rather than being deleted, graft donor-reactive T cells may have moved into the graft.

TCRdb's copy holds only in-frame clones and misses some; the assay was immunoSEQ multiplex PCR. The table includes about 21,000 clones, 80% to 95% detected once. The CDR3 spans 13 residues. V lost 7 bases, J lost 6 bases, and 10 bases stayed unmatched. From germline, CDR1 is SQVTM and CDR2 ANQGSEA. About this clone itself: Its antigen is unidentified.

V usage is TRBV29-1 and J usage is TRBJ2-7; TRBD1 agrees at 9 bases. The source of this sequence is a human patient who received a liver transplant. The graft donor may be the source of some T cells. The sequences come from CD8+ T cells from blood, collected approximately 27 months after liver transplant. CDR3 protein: CSAEDRGGREQYF. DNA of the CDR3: TGCAGCGCTGAGGACAGGGGAGGTCGCGAGCAGTACTTC.